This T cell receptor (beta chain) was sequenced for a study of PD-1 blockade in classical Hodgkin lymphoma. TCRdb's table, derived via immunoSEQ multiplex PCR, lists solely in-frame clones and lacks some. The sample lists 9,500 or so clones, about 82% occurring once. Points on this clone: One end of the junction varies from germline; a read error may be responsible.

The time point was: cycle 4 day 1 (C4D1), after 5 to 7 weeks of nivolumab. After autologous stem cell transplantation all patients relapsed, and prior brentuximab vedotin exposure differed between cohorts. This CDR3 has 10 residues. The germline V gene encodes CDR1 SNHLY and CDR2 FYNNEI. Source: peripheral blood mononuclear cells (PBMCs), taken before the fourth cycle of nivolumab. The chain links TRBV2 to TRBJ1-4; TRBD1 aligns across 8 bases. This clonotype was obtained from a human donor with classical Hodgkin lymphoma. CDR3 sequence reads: CASSGQGRIF. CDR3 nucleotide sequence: TGTGCCAGCAGTGGACAGGGGAGGATATTT.